This T cell receptor beta chain was identified during a study of a mutant IDH1 vaccine in newly diagnosed glioma. The CDR3 has 14 amino acids. CDR1 and CDR2 (germline): SGHAT, FQNNGV. Unmatched junction bases numbered 1, after V lost 1 base and J lost 6 bases. The time point here: week 23, last vaccination. Topical imiquimod accompanied each vaccine dose, which consisted of 300 ug of mutant IDH1 20-mer peptide. Concerning this clone: Its antigen remains unknown.

Sequenced by immunoSEQ multiplex PCR; TCRdb stores in-frame clones only, minus some. The table has around 40,000 clones, 60% to 85% seen once. This sequence was found in a woman aged 40 to 49 with glioma. Some clones in this sample may be carry-over from other donors' samples. The chain links TRBV11-2 to TRBJ1-5, with 9 bases identical to TRBD1. Sequenced material: PBMCs, taken from a glioma patient whose treatment included an IDH1 peptide vaccine. Written as DNA, the CDR3 is TGTGCCAGCAGCTTAGGGACAGGGGCTCAGCCCCAGCATTTT. Translation: CASSLGTGAQPQHF.